This T cell receptor (beta chain) was sequenced for a study of T cells in Graves' hyperthyroidism and ophthalmopathy (dated by TCRdb to about 2019). General notes on the study: Peripheral blood samples were taken at the time of initial diagnosis, prior to any treatment. To identify distinguishing TCR V-J signatures, a discovery cohort of some 99 patients was used, comprising 40 to 45 with Graves' ophthalmopathy and some 60 with stable Graves' hyperthyroidism. Whether ophthalmopathy could be predicted prospectively was tested in an independent validation cohort made up of some 20 hyperthyroidism patients plus 17 patients who later progressed to ophthalmopathy. For training and testing, the 100 or so patients in the discovery cohort were randomly divided in a 7:3 ratio. In about 6 Graves' hyperthyroidism patients, the study also compared T-cell repertoires from thyroid tissue with T-cell repertoires from blood. After sampling, hyperthyroidism patients received methimazole starting at 30 mg daily, and ophthalmopathy patients received high-dose intravenous methylprednisolone. The paper reports TCR Vbeta CDR3 sequencing of approximately 140 peripheral blood samples: 43 ophthalmopathy, under 80 hyperthyroidism and approximately 17 progressor patients. Summary of the overall study and its limitations: In cross-validation, a model built on a 13 V-J signature told ophthalmopathy apart from stable hyperthyroidism with over 85% sensitivity and roughly 83% specificity, and in testing the same model reached 80%/75%. Most expanded thyroid clonotypes (frequency above 0.001) were also detected in blood, suggesting blood repertoires may reflect thyroid immune responses. In validation, the model predicted progression to ophthalmopathy with just under 71% sensitivity and less than 80% specificity, a median of 6.5 months before onset. No statistical method was used to fix the sample size in advance, and group allocation was not hidden from the investigators.

To note about this clonotype: No cognate antigen has been identified for it. A clone one base away is much larger, so this may be a read error.

In the ophthalmopathy patients, disease was moderately to severely active, with a Clinical Activity Score of 3 or more, a NOSPECS grade of 4 or more, and a duration of less than 3 months. Exclusion was applied to patients with uncontrolled infections, other autoimmune diseases, pregnancy or lactation. Diagnoses relied on clinical symptoms, serum thyroxine and TRAb, thyroid ultrasound and orbital computed tomography. PBMCs were isolated from about 9 ml of fresh peripheral blood by Ficoll-Paque density gradient centrifugation. Total RNA was extracted using Trizol reagent, and RNA quality was assessed on an Agilent 2100 Bioanalyzer. TCR beta CDR3 regions were amplified from RNA transcripts. A first-round RT-PCR of the TCR CDR3 used the HTBI primer set with the Qiagen OneStep RT-PCR kit. The libraries were constructed in a second round of multiplex PCR and then size-selected and purified. The libraries were sequenced on an Illumina HiSeq2000 using paired-end 100 bp reads. In the paper's pipeline: SOAPnuke was used to process the raw data, removing reads that contained adapters or uncalled bases, had a mean Phred below 15, or lacked an exact match to the constant primer or identifier. COPE v1.2.5 was used to merge high-quality paired reads, and clonotypes were defined as unique nucleotide sequences. MiTCR v1.1 was used to align the clonotypes against IMGT TRBV, TRBD and TRBJ reference segments. The analysis was restricted to V-J combinations with a frequency above 0.0001, which together covered just over 99% of the repertoires. The TCS score was defined as F50 (clonal expansion) divided by E x V (chaos), with BLOSUM62-based TCRdist calculated between CDR3 peptides within each V-J. Welch's t-statistics and random forest reduced roughly 530 V-J features to 13, which were used in a naive Bayes classifier (R e1071). Clones were called with MiXCR by TCRdb after fastp trimmed the public reads at Q25, and only in-frame beta chains were retained. Entries that share a CDR3 protein sequence are merged under the most common genes and DNA. In this record, the V and J calls reflect TCRdb's handling and not the investigators' own analysis. This sample has 500,000 or so distinct CDR3 sequences in its table, and roughly 15% of those were observed once. Of the sample, approximately 32% falls within the top ten clones.

CDR1 and CDR2 (SGHTA, FQGNSA) derive from the germline V gene. The CDR3 sequence holds 15 residues, the cysteine and phenylalanine included. The CDR3 DNA has 45 bases and is translated from base 1. The chain is assembled from TRBV7-2 and TRBJ2-1; the D gene is possibly TRBD1 or TRBD2, each agreeing over 5 bases. The receptor comes from a young woman with Graves' ophthalmopathy. Sequencing input: blood. The CDR3 protein is CASSFIPGPYNAQFF. The bases read TGTGCCAGCAGCTTTATCCCGGGACCCTACAATGCGCAGTTCTTC.